This T cell receptor (beta chain) stems from a study of blood T cell repertoires in COVID-19. Study information: Whether acute or convalescent, the COVID-19 samples came from the United States, Italy and Spain.

Assay: immunoSEQ multiplex PCR; the TCRdb copy retains only in-frame clones and omits some. The sample lists approximately 190,000 clones; 85% to 90% were seen once. The CDR3 consists of 16 residues. V lost 5 bases and J lost 0; bases outside the gene matches: 4. The V gene's germline CDR1 is SEHNR and CDR2 FQNEAQ (reference sequence). This sequence was found in a man aged 40-49 years with active or convalescent COVID-19. V and J are TRBV7-9 and TRBJ2-1; 10 bases are a match to TRBD2. Sequenced input: peripheral blood. The CDR3 loop reads CASSLRLAGSYNEQFF. The CDR3 nucleotides read TGTGCCAGCAGCCTTAGACTAGCGGGCTCCTACAATGAGCAGTTCTTC.